This is a list of T cell receptor beta chains from one sample in a study of cytomegalovirus exposure and HLA in healthy donors. The data were produced by immunoSEQ multiplex PCR, yet TCRdb's version contains in-frame clones alone and is incomplete. Found here are about 260,000 clones, less than 95% of them singletons; the top ten hold 3.1%. The material sequenced was PBMCs. The receptor set was obtained from a woman aged 30 to 39 in good health and CMV-seronegative. Both conserved end residues are part of each CDR3. Fields, in order: CDR3 DNA, CDR3 protein, D gene, V gene, clone size, J gene. The D gene is left open where the match is weak. Rows give clone size only sometimes, using once, few, many, or a class for an expanded clone.

TGTGCCAGCAGTACTACGGGACTAGGGGGCTACGAGCAGTACTTC CASSTTGLGGYEQYF TRBD2 TRBV7-2 . TRBJ2-7
TGTGCCAGCAGTTACGACGCGGGAGCGGAGTTCTTC CASSYDAGAEFF TRBD2 TRBV6-5 . TRBJ2-1
TGTACCTCGGATTACAGGGGGTTCGGTGAGCAGTTCTTC CTSDYRGFGEQFF TRBD1 TRBV30 . TRBJ2-1
TGTGCCAGCAGCTCCCAAGCGGGAGGGCCTGACTACGAGCAGTACTTC CASSSQAGGPDYEQYF TRBD2 TRBV7-2 . TRBJ2-7
TGTGCCAGCAGCTTAGCGGGGATCCGGGGCCCTATGGCGGACACTGAAGCTTTCTTT CASSLAGIRGPMADTEAFF . TRBV7-2 . TRBJ1-1
TGCGCCAGCAGCTCCACTAGCGGGAGGGCAAAAGATACGCAGTATTTT CASSSTSGRAKDTQYF TRBD2 TRBV5-1 . TRBJ2-3
TGTGCCAGCGGACTAGCAGACGGGGAGCTGTTTTTT CASGLADGELFF TRBD2 TRBV6-6 . TRBJ2-2
TGTGCCAGCAGCCCTTTGCGACTAGCGGGAGACTACGAGCAGTACTTC CASSPLRLAGDYEQYF TRBD2 TRBV28 . TRBJ2-7
TGTGCCAGCAGTTACGGGCAGGGATGGAATGAGCAGTTCTTC CASSYGQGWNEQFF . TRBV6-6 . TRBJ2-1
TGTGCCACCAGCATAAGGACAGGGAATGGCTACACCTTC CATSIRTGNGYTF TRBD1 TRBV15 . TRBJ1-2
TGTGCCAGCAGTTTAGTGGGACAGGGACCCTACGAGCAGTACTTC CASSLVGQGPYEQYF TRBD1 TRBV27 . TRBJ2-7
TGTGCCAGCAGCTTAAGATGGGTTCTAGCCCCCTATGGGAATGAGCAGTTCTTC CASSLRWVLAPYGNEQFF . TRBV7-2 . TRBJ2-1
TGTGCCAGCAGCTCTCGACTAGCGGGTGGTTTTGGGGCCAACGTCCTGACTTTC CASSSRLAGGFGANVLTF TRBD2 TRBV5-4 . TRBJ2-6
TGCAGCTGGACAGACCCTATTGGCCCTAATACGCAGTATTTT CSWTDPIGPNTQYF . TRBV29-1 . TRBJ2-3
TGTGCCAGCAAGGACTTGCGCTCCTACAATGAGCAGTTCTTC CASKDLRSYNEQFF . TRBV28 . TRBJ2-1
TGTGCCAGCAGCAACAATCAGGGGGGCACAGATACGCAGTATTTT CASSNNQGGTDTQYF TRBD1 TRBV5-6 . TRBJ2-3
TGTGCCAGCAGCCCTGAAGCGGGAGTGTACGGAGAGCAGTACTTC CASSPEAGVYGEQYF TRBD2 TRBV9 . TRBJ2-7
TGTGCCAGCAGGCCCGGACAGGGGGCGGTCTATGGCTACACCTTC CASRPGQGAVYGYTF TRBD1 TRBV5-4 once TRBJ1-2
TGTGCCAGCAGTACGGGACTAGCGGGAGGAGTAGAGACCCAGTACTTC CASSTGLAGGVETQYF TRBD2 TRBV27 . TRBJ2-5
TGTGCCAGCAGTTCCCCCGAACAAGAGACCCAGTACTTC CASSSPEQETQYF . TRBV5-6 . TRBJ2-5
TGTGCCAGCAGGCCAACAGGGAACACCGGGGAGCTGTTTTTT CASRPTGNTGELFF . TRBV7-2 . TRBJ2-2
TGTGCCAGCAGCTTAGCGGCTAGCGGGAGGACAAACAATGAGCAGTTCTTC CASSLAASGRTNNEQFF TRBD2 TRBV7-8 . TRBJ2-1
TGTGCCAGTAGGGGACAGGGGAGATCCTACAATGAGCAGTTCTTC CASRGQGRSYNEQFF TRBD1 TRBV19 . TRBJ2-1
TGTGCCAGCAGGAAGGGGAGCGGCAACCGCACAGATACGCAGTATTTT CASRKGSGNRTDTQYF . TRBV11-2 few TRBJ2-3
TGTGCCAGCAGCTTAGATCTAGCTACAGATACGCAGTATTTT CASSLDLATDTQYF . TRBV7-9 . TRBJ2-3
TGTGCCAGCAGTTTAGGGTCCGCCTACGAGCAGTACTTC CASSLGSAYEQYF . TRBV27 . TRBJ2-7
TGTGCAAGTCGCTTAGCGCAAACCGGGACAGCACAAGAGACCCAGTACTTC CASRLAQTGTAQETQYF . TRBV12-2 . TRBJ2-5
TGTGCCAGCAGCTTGTCGCAAACTAGCGGGAGGTTTACCTACGAGCAGTACTTC CASSLSQTSGRFTYEQYF TRBD2 TRBV5-6 . TRBJ2-7
TGTGCCATCAGTGATCTCCATCGTGACATTAAAGACTCCTACGAGCAGTACTTC CAISDLHRDIKDSYEQYF . TRBV10-3 . TRBJ2-7
TGTGCCAGCAGCGCCCAGAGCTCCTACAATGAGCAGTTCTTC CASSAQSSYNEQFF . TRBV9 . TRBJ2-1
TGCAGCGTTCCCCAGGGAGATACGCAGTATTTT CSVPQGDTQYF . TRBV29-1 . TRBJ2-3
TGTGCCAGCAGTTATCGTCTCGGGCTAGCGGGAGCCCAAGAGACCCAGTACTTC CASSYRLGLAGAQETQYF TRBD2 TRBV11-2 . TRBJ2-5
TGTGCCAGCAGTTTCCAGGGGGCTAATGAAAAACTGTTTTTT CASSFQGANEKLFF TRBD1 TRBV27 . TRBJ1-4
TGTGCCAGCAGCTTGAGGACGGGGAATGAGCAGTTCTTC CASSLRTGNEQFF . TRBV7-8 . TRBJ2-1
TGTGCCAGCAGCCCTAGGGGGCTAGCGGGAGGGGACACAGATACGCAGTATTTT CASSPRGLAGGDTDTQYF TRBD2 TRBV7-2 . TRBJ2-3
TGCGCCAGCAGTCAACTCTTGGGGGGGGATGGGGCTAGCACAGATACGCAGTATTTT CASSQLLGGDGASTDTQYF TRBD2 TRBV23-1 . TRBJ2-3
TGTGCCAGTAGTATAAGGGACAGTCCGAATCAGCCCCAGCATTTT CASSIRDSPNQPQHF TRBD1 TRBV19 . TRBJ1-5
TGTGCCAGCAGCAAGGGTTATGGAAACACCATATATTTT CASSKGYGNTIYF . TRBV11-2 . TRBJ1-3
TGTGCCAGTAGTATCGGTTGGGGTTTGGGGGCCAACGTCCTGACTTTC CASSIGWGLGANVLTF . TRBV19 . TRBJ2-6
TGTGCCAGCTCACCTCCATCTTCAGCGCCTTACGAGCAGTACTTC CASSPPSSAPYEQYF . TRBV18 . TRBJ2-7
TGTGCCAGCAGTTTTGGACTAGCGAGCTACAATGAGCAGTTCTTC CASSFGLASYNEQFF TRBD2 TRBV27 . TRBJ2-1
TGTGCCAGCAGAAAAGGGGCGACAAACAATGAGCAGTTCTTC CASRKGATNNEQFF . TRBV11-2 . TRBJ2-1
TGTGCCAGCAGTTTGGGTTACTACTATGGCTACACCTTC CASSLGYYYGYTF . TRBV28 once TRBJ1-2
TGTGCCAGCAGTTTATCGAGTCTAGCGAAAAACACCGGGGAGCTGTTTTTT CASSLSSLAKNTGELFF . TRBV27 . TRBJ2-2
TGTGCCAGCAGCTTAGCGGGTATTGAAATCCTGACTTTC CASSLAGIEILTF . TRBV11-3 . TRBJ2-6
TGTGCCAGCAGCTTAGCACGGGCAGAGAGACCCTACGAGCAGTACTTC CASSLARAERPYEQYF . TRBV11-2 . TRBJ2-7
TGTGCCAGCAGCCAGGGGAGGAGCGGCGGGCCCTACGAGCAGTACTTC CASSQGRSGGPYEQYF . TRBV6-7 few TRBJ2-7
TGTGCCAGCAGGAATACAGGGTCCGGGGAGCTGTTTTTT CASRNTGSGELFF . TRBV27 . TRBJ2-2
TGCGCCAGCAGCCAATATGAGTCTGGGCAGGGAAGGTACGAGCAGTACTTC CASSQYESGQGRYEQYF . TRBV4-3 . TRBJ2-7
TGCGCCAGCAGCTTGGGTTCTAGCGGGAGTACAGATACGCAGTATTTT CASSLGSSGSTDTQYF TRBD2 TRBV5-1 . TRBJ2-3
TGTGCCAGCAGTTTATCCCGAGTTTACGAGCAGTACTTC CASSLSRVYEQYF . TRBV27 . TRBJ2-7
TGTGCCAGCAGCCCGGCGTACACTGAAGCTTTCTTT CASSPAYTEAFF . TRBV6-6 . TRBJ1-1
TGTGCCAGTAGTATGGGCTTCCCCAATGAGCAGTTCTTC CASSMGFPNEQFF . TRBV19 once TRBJ2-1
TGCGCCAGCAGCTTGGTGGCATCTTGGCGCACCGGGGAGCTGTTTTTT CASSLVASWRTGELFF . TRBV5-1 . TRBJ2-2
TGCGCCAGCAGCCAAGCTGGACTAGCGGGGGGGTACGAGCAGTACTTC CASSQAGLAGGYEQYF TRBD2 TRBV4-1 . TRBJ2-7
TGTGCCAGCAGCTTACAGGGGGCAACCTCCTACGAGCAGTACTTC CASSLQGATSYEQYF TRBD1 TRBV11-2 . TRBJ2-7
TGTGCCAGCAGTGACGTGGGACAGGAGAGCAATCAGCCCCAGCATTTT CASSDVGQESNQPQHF TRBD1 TRBV6-4 . TRBJ1-5
TGCGCCAGCAGTTCCAGGGGCAACACTGAAGCTTTCTTT CASSSRGNTEAFF . TRBV10-2 . TRBJ1-1
TGCAGCGTTAGGACTAGCGGGAGGGCCCGCGCCGGGGAGCTGTTTTTT CSVRTSGRARAGELFF TRBD2 TRBV29-1 once TRBJ2-2